This TCR beta chain was documented in a study of HIV-infected patients and healthy controls. General study findings and limits: In healthy controls, MAIT alpha CDR3s were common; in HIV+ repertoires, severely depleted.

Alpha and beta constant-region primers primed reverse transcription of about 470 ng RNA. Each of the alpha and beta chains got its own library through chain-specific third strand synthesis with indices. In TCRdb, the 5' RACE reads were re-called with MiXCR into one record per CDR3 protein. This table has 7,000 to 9,000 distinct CDR3 sequences, 9% to 9.5% appearing once. Germline loops: CDR1 SGHTA, CDR2 FQGTGA. CDR3 length equals 17 residues. All unsorted peripheral T cells were captured because whole blood was used without fractionation. Exclusions covered tumors, febrile or AIDS-related illness, and hepatitis B or C coinfection. This clonotype was found many times. Antigen: not known. Germline and junction disagree at one end, which may indicate a read error.

The source of this sequence is an adult with HIV infection. J is TRBJ2-2 and V is TRBV7-3, with 10 bases aligning to TRBD2. Sequenced here: blood, sampled before antiretroviral therapy. CDR3 in DNA: TGTGCCAGCAGCTTTCGCGGAGCGGGAGGGGGCACCCGGGAGCTGTTTTTT. Encoded protein: CASSFRGAGGGTRELFF. Supplemented by reference TRBV7-3 and TRBJ2-2, the full variable domain reads GAGVSQTPSNKVTEKGKYVELRCDPISGHTALYWYRQSLGQGPEFLIYFQGTGAADDSGLPNDRFFAVRPEGSVSTLKIQRTERGDSAVYLCASSFRGAGGGTRELFFGEGSRLTVL.